These 21 T cell receptor beta chains were sequenced from one sample in a study of neurological immune-mediated disorders. MiXCR, applied by TCRdb to the 5' RACE reads, yields one record per CDR3 protein. The profile shows just over 95,000 distinct CDR3 sequences, approximately 3.3% of them singletons. Material: PBMCs. These receptors came from a woman aged 18-35 years with multiple sclerosis.

This clonotype was observed at least ten times. This rearrangement joins TRBV29-1 to TRBJ1-1, with D uncertain. Germline assignment: CDR1 SQVTM and CDR2 ANQGSEA. CDR3 length: 12 amino acids. Trimming pared 6 bases from V and 4 bases from J, leaving 12 bases between. The CDR3 loop reads CSVLRGGTEAFF. The DNA of the CDR3 is TGCAGCGTGCTCAGAGGAGGCACTGAAGCTTTCTTT.

This clonotype showed up many times. The chain couples TRBV2 to TRBJ2-7, with D perhaps TRBD2 (6 bases). CDR3 length: 17 amino acids. The germline V gene has CDR1 SNHLY and CDR2 FYNNEI. The germline V and J ends were trimmed by 7 bases and 2 bases, with 24 bases remaining between them. In DNA, the CDR3 is TGTGCCAGCATCGCGTCTGACCAGTGGGAGGATACCTACGAGCAGTACTTC. Translation gives CASIASDQWEDTYEQYF.

This clonotype was observed at least ten times. CDR3 nucleotide sequence: TGTGCCAGCAGGGCCTATAATTCACCCCTCCACTTT. This encodes CASRAYNSPLHF. This chain joins TRBV6-5 and TRBJ1-6; no reliable D call. Germline CDR1 MNHEY, CDR2 SVGAGI. The V gene lost 6 bases and the J gene lost 2 bases, with 2 bases spanning the gap. The CDR3 has 12 amino acids.

This clonotype has ten or more counts. This chain uses TRBV5-5 with TRBJ1-5; 7 bases line up with TRBD1. Germline CDR1 and CDR2: SGHKS and YYEKEE (reference sequence). Trimming removed 0 bases from V and 7 bases from J; junction bases left unmatched: 13. The CDR3 totals 17 residues. CDR3 sequence reads: CASSLVPGQSSGQPQHF. CDR3 nucleotides: TGTGCCAGCAGCTTGGTCCCGGGACAGTCCTCGGGACAGCCCCAGCATTTT.

This clonotype has ten or more counts. This sequence joins TRBV6-2 or TRBV6-3 and TRBJ1-6; unclear D gene. CDR3 length equals 13 residues. Germline lookup yields CDR1 MNHEY and CDR2 SVGEGT. V lost 5 bases and J lost 7, with 9 bases in between. In nucleotides, the CDR3 is TGTGCCAGCAGTAGGATCGAGAATTCACCCCTCCACTTT. Translated, it gives CASSRIENSPLHF.

This clonotype was picked up many times. The chain uses TRBV29-1 and TRBJ2-6; D uncertain. In germline, CDR1 is SQVTM, CDR2 ANQGSEA. Trimming removed 3 bases from V and 9 bases from J, with 12 bases in between. The CDR3 spans 13 residues. Here the CDR3 reads CSVEIEEGNVLTF. DNA for the CDR3: TGCAGCGTTGAGATAGAGGAAGGCAACGTCCTGACTTTC.

This clonotype was counted at least ten times. The rearrangement links TRBV7-3 to TRBJ2-7; the match to TRBD1 covers 9 bases. This CDR3 is built from 14 residues. The trim removed 5 bases at V and 6 bases at J, leaving 8 bases unmatched. The V gene's germline CDR1 is SGHTA and CDR2 FQGTGA. CDR3 region: CASSPTGTGLEQYF. Written as DNA, the CDR3 is TGTGCCAGCAGCCCAACCGGGACAGGGCTCGAGCAGTACTTC.

At least ten counts were recorded for this clonotype. The gene calls are TRBV5-5 and TRBJ1-3; possible D gene TRBD1, 5 bases. V lost 1 base and J 4 bases, leaving 9 bases between the germline ends. The length of the CDR3 is 14 residues. Per the germline V gene, CDR1 is SGHKS and CDR2 is YYEKEE (reference sequence). Here the CDR3 reads CASSLQQAGNTIYF. The CDR3 nucleotides are TGTGCCAGCAGCTTGCAACAGGCGGGAAACACCATATATTTT.

The J gene is TRBJ2-7, the V gene TRBV7-2; the match to TRBD1 covers 8 bases. Losses at the gene ends were 7 bases for V and 2 bases for J; bases not matched to a gene: 10. This CDR3 is 15 amino acids long. The germline V gene encodes CDR1 SGHTA and CDR2 FQGNSA. The CDR3 DNA is TGTGCCAGCACCCAGGGGGCTATGAATACCTACGAGCAGTACTTC. Translation: CASTQGAMNTYEQYF.

This chain joins TRBV29-1 and TRBJ2-3; D is perhaps TRBD1 (5 bases). V gave up 4 bases and J gave up 2 bases, with 13 bases separating them. Germline V gene data show CDR1 as SQVTM and CDR2 as ANQGSEA. This CDR3 has 14 amino acids. The CDR3 DNA is TGCAGCGTTGGACAGCCACTACACACAGATACGCAGTATTTT. Amino acids: CSVGQPLHTDTQYF.

As to this clonotype: Germline and junction disagree at one end, which may indicate a read error. This chain joins TRBV10-2 and TRBJ2-2, with 7 bases that match TRBD1. The CDR3 loop spans 13 amino acids. Germline values: CDR1 WSHSY, CDR2 SAAADI. DNA for the CDR3: TGCGACAGCACAGACAGGGACACCGGGGAGCTGTTTTTT. It yields the protein CDSTDRDTGELFF.

This clonotype was seen repeatedly, ten times or more. The chain recombines TRBV29-1 with TRBJ1-1, with a weak D call TRBD1 (5 bases). The germline CDR1 and CDR2 sequences are SQVTM and ANQGSEA. The CDR3 has 12 residues. V lost 7 bases and J 4 bases, leaving 13 bases between the germline ends. CDR3 coding DNA: TGCAGCGCGGAATCGGGACCCACTGAAGCTTTCTTT. Protein product: CSAESGPTEAFF.

At least ten counts were recorded for this clonotype. This chain uses TRBV12-3 or TRBV12-4 with TRBJ2-1; D possibly matches TRBD1 or TRBD2 (5 bases each). V was pared by 5 bases and J by 9 bases, with 8 bases between. This CDR3 is 11 amino acids long. The CDR3 region is CASSPGTEQFF. CDR3 sequence (DNA): TGTGCCAGCAGTCCAGGGACTGAGCAGTTCTTC.

This clonotype appeared many times. CDR3 in amino acids: CASSLGDISNQPQHF. CDR3 DNA: TGCGCCAGCAGCTTGGGGGACATTAGCAATCAGCCCCAGCATTTT. The V and J genes are TRBV5-1 and TRBJ1-5; D is perhaps TRBD1 (6 bases). This CDR3 has 15 residues. The germline gives CDR1 SGHRS, CDR2 YFSETQ. V lost 0 bases to trimming and J lost 0 bases, with 7 bases between them.

This clonotype was picked up many times. CDR3 DNA: TGTGCCAGCAGCTTGGAGGGGTTTCTCTACGAGCAGTACTTC. This translates into CASSLEGFLYEQYF. The rearrangement joins TRBV5-5 to TRBJ2-7, with D tentatively TRBD1 (5 bases). Germline loops: CDR1 SGHKS, CDR2 YYEKEE (reference sequence). This CDR3 contains 14 residues. Trimming took 0 bases from V and 3 from J, leaving 10 bases between them.

The table lists this clonotype with a few counts. V gene TRBV4-1 combines with J gene TRBJ1-5; 8 bases are a match to TRBD1. The ends lost 4 bases at V and 4 bases at J; junction bases unmatched: 9. Germline V gives CDR1 MGHRA, CDR2 YSYEKL. The CDR3 consists of 16 residues. The CDR3 region is CASSPLAGTGNQPQHF. CDR3 bases: TGCGCCAGCAGCCCTCTGGCGGGGACAGGTAATCAGCCCCAGCATTTT.

This clonotype was counted at least ten times. V is TRBV7-3 and J is TRBJ2-1, with D uncertain. Deletions cut 5 bases from V and 2 bases from J, with 16 bases between. Germline V gene sequence: CDR1 SGHTA, CDR2 FQGTGA. The CDR3 is made up of 16 amino acids. The CDR3 DNA reads as TGTGCCAGCAGCCCGAGTAGGGCACAGCCCTACAATGAGCAGTTCTTC. Amino acid sequence: CASSPSRAQPYNEQFF.

The V gene is TRBV18, the J gene TRBJ2-1; D unclear. The V end was cut by 0 bases, the J end by 1 base, with 7 bases between. Per the germline V gene, CDR1 is KGHSH and CDR2 is LQKENI. This CDR3 is built from 15 residues. This CDR3 reads CASSPPSQSYNEQFF. The CDR3 nucleotides read TGTGCCAGCTCACCACCGTCCCAGTCCTACAATGAGCAGTTCTTC.

Ten or more counts support this clonotype. The chain combines TRBV29-1 with TRBJ2-2, with 10 bases lining up with TRBD1. V shed 4 bases, J shed 3 bases, and the junction held 20 bases outside the gene matches. The CDR3 has 20 amino acids. Per the germline V gene, CDR1 is SQVTM and CDR2 is ANQGSEA. This chain's CDR3 is CSVVGAGTGEYSVDTGELFF. CDR3 sequence (DNA): TGCAGCGTTGTGGGAGCCGGGACAGGGGAGTATTCCGTGGACACCGGGGAGCTGTTTTTT.

This clonotype was counted a few times. J is TRBJ1-4 and V is TRBV4-2; D is uncertain. V was shortened by 5 bases and J by 8 bases, with 18 bases between the two germline ends. The germline V gene has CDR1 LGHNA and CDR2 YNFKEQ. CDR3 length: 15 amino acids. This CDR3 reads CASSSSTLAREKLFF. CDR3 DNA: TGTGCCAGCAGCAGTTCGACCCTGGCTCGGGAAAAACTGTTTTTT.

This clonotype has a count of ten or more. V usage is TRBV5-6 and J usage is TRBJ2-7; D assignment may be TRBD1 or TRBD2 (5 bases each). This CDR3 is built from 14 residues. Trimming pared 4 bases from V and 2 bases from J, leaving 13 bases between. Germline V gene sequence: CDR1 SGHDT, CDR2 YYEEEE. This chain's CDR3 is CASSLGTVPYEQYF. The CDR3 coding sequence is TGTGCCAGCAGCCTGGGGACGGTCCCCTACGAGCAGTACTTC.